The 12 T cell receptor beta chains given below trace back to one sample, sequenced in a study of cytomegalovirus exposure and HLA in healthy donors. It was with 60 Vbeta and 13 Jbeta primers that the PCR ran. Profiling relied on immunoSEQ multiplex PCR, and the TCRdb table lists in-frame clones only, not all of them. The sample holds fewer than 110,000 clones, under 80% seen once. Sequencing was carried out using PBMCs. These receptors originate from a man aged 35-49 years in good health and CMV-seronegative.

Of note for this clone: Relative to the germline gene, one junction end is altered; a read error may explain this. This chain connects TRBV7-9 to TRBJ2-1, with D unclear. Germline values: CDR1 SEHNR, CDR2 FQNEAQ (reference sequence). This CDR3 has 13 amino acids. The CDR3, as DNA: TGTTCCAGCAGCTTAGTACTTATGCATGAGCAGTTCTTC. Protein: CSSSLVLMHEQFF.

This clone was counted once. V is TRBV6-5 and J is TRBJ2-6, with D maybe TRBD1 (6 bases). This CDR3 is 16 amino acids long. Germline V lookup: CDR1 MNHEY, CDR2 SVGAGI. Trimming stripped 4 bases from V and 2 bases from J, with 12 bases between. The CDR3 is CASSFFRGPGANVLTF. The DNA for the CDR3 is TGTGCCAGCAGTTTCTTCAGGGGACCTGGGGCCAACGTCCTGACTTTC.

The gene calls are TRBV6-6 and TRBJ2-7; D is perhaps TRBD2 (7 bases). Per germline, CDR1 MNHNY and CDR2 SVGAGI (reference sequence). Trimming pared 2 bases from V and 7 bases from J, leaving 12 bases between. There are 13 residues in the CDR3. The CDR3 spells CASSYGGAGEQYV. Written as DNA, the CDR3 is TGTGCCAGCAGTTACGGGGGGGCAGGGGAGCAGTACGTC.

Written as DNA, the CDR3 is TGTGCCAGCTCACCAGCAGGGGTCCGGAACACTGAAGCTTTCTTT. Residues: CASSPAGVRNTEAFF. This rearrangement joins TRBV18 to TRBJ1-1, with D possibly TRBD1 on 6 matching bases. V was pared by 2 bases and J by 1 base, with 11 bases between. The CDR3 has 15 residues. Per germline, CDR1 KGHSH and CDR2 LQKENI. The full variable domain, its missing parts supplied by reference TRBV18 and TRBJ1-1, is NAGVMQNPRHLVRRRGQEARLRCSPMKGHSHVYWYRQLPEEGLKFMVYLQKENIIDESGMPKERFSAEFPKEGPSILRIQQVVRGDSAAYFCASSPAGVRNTEAFFGQGTRLTVV.

The chain carries TRBV7-9 and TRBJ1-3, with D unclear. CDR1 SEHNR and CDR2 FQNEAQ come from the germline V gene (reference sequence). This CDR3 spans 14 amino acids. CDR3 DNA: TGTTCCTTTCGACACTCCCTCTCTGGAAACACCATATATTTT. Residues: CSFRHSLSGNTIYF.

This sequence joins TRBV7-2 and TRBJ2-2; D remains ambiguous. In germline, CDR1 is SGHTA, CDR2 FQGNSA. The CDR3 runs to 12 residues. The V gene lost 4 bases and the J gene lost 5 bases, with 5 bases spanning the gap. This chain's CDR3 is CASSWQTGELFF. The DNA of the CDR3 is TGTGCCAGCAGCTGGCAGACCGGGGAGCTGTTTTTT.

J is TRBJ2-1 and V is TRBV7-6; 9 bases align to TRBD1. V trimming: 5 bases; J trimming: 5 bases; junction bases outside the gene matches: 13. Per germline, CDR1 SGHVS and CDR2 FNYEAQ. This CDR3 spans 17 amino acids. CDR3 protein: CASSLLGQGLTNNEQFF. DNA for the CDR3: TGTGCCAGCAGCCTTCTCGGACAGGGGCTTACGAACAATGAGCAGTTCTTC.

The sample holds a few counts of this clone. CDR3 sequence (DNA): TGTGCCAGCAGTCCCCCAACGACAGGACGCCACTCACCCCTCCACTTT. Amino acids: CASSPPTTGRHSPLHF. This chain connects TRBV6-6 to TRBJ1-6; tentatively, D is TRBD1 (6 bases). The length of the CDR3 is 16 residues. CDR1 MNHNY and CDR2 SVGAGI come from the germline V gene (reference sequence). V was pared by 5 bases and J by 10 bases, with 21 bases between.

The rearrangement uses TRBV13 and TRBJ1-2; 10 bases map to TRBD1. The V segment lost 4 bases and the J segment 7 bases; nucleotides outside the gene matches: 9. Per the germline V gene, CDR1 is PRHDT and CDR2 is FYEKMQ (reference sequence). This CDR3 contains 15 residues. CDR3 sequence (DNA): TGTGCCAGCAGCTACAATCGACAGGGGGCGTCTGGCTACACCTTC. It specifies CASSYNRQGASGYTF.

Comments on this clone: The sample carries other DNA sequences with the same CDR3. V usage is TRBV2 and J usage is TRBJ2-1, with D perhaps TRBD2 (5 bases). V dropped 6 bases and J dropped 1 base, with 13 bases sitting between them. The CDR3 covers 15 residues. The germline gives CDR1 SNHLY, CDR2 FYNNEI. CDR3: CASRILATSYNEQFF. CDR3 nucleotides: TGTGCCAGCAGGATATTAGCGACGTCCTACAATGAGCAGTTCTTC.

This rearrangement joins TRBV7-7 to TRBJ2-5; 8 bases line up with TRBD1. The V segment lost 5 bases and the J segment 4 bases; nucleotides outside the gene matches: 6. Germline V gives CDR1 SSHAT, CDR2 FNYEAQ (reference sequence). The CDR3 contains 14 residues. As DNA, the CDR3 is TGTGCCAGCAGCCGACAGGGGTCGAGAGAGACCCAGTACTTC. Translated: CASSRQGSRETQYF.

The genes are TRBV6-5 and TRBJ1-5; D is unresolved. The CDR3 has 13 residues. Deletions cut 6 bases from V and 3 bases from J, with 9 bases between. Germline V gene data show CDR1 as MNHEY and CDR2 as SVGAGI. CDR3 sequence: CASRPGNNQPQHF. DNA of the CDR3: TGTGCCAGCAGACCCGGGAACAATCAGCCCCAGCATTTT.